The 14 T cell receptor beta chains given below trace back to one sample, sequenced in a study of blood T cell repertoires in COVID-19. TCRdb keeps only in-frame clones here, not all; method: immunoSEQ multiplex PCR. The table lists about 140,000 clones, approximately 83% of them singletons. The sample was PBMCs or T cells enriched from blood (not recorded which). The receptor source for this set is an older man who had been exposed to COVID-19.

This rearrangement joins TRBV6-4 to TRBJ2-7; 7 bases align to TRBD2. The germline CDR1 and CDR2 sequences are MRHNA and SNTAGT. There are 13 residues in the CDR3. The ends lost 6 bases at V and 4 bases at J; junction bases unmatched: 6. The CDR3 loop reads CASRGGTCYEQYF. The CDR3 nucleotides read TGTGCCAGCAGGGGAGGGACTTGTTACGAGCAGTACTTC.

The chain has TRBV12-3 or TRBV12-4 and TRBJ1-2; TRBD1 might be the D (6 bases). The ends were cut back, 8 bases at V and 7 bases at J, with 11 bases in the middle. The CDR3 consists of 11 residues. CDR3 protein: CASQGRGGYTF. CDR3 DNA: TGTGCCAGCCAGGGGCGAGGTGGCTACACCTTC.

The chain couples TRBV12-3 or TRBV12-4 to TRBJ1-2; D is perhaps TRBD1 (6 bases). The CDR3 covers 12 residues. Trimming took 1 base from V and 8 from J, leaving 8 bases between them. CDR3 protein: CASSLGGHGYTF. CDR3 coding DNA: TGTGCCAGCAGTTTAGGGGGGCACGGCTACACCTTC.

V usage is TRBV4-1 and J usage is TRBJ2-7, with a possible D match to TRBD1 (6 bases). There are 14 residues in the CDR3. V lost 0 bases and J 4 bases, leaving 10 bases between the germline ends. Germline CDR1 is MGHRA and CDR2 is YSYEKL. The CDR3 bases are TGCGCCAGCAGCCAAGATCTACAGGGTTACGAGCAGTACTTC. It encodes CASSQDLQGYEQYF.

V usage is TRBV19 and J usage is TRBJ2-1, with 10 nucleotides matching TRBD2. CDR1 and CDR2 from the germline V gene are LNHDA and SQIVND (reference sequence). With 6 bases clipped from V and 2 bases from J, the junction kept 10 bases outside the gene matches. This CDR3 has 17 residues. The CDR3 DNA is TGTGCCAGTAGGTTAACTAGCGGGGATTCAACCTACAATGAGCAGTTCTTC. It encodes CASRLTSGDSTYNEQFF.

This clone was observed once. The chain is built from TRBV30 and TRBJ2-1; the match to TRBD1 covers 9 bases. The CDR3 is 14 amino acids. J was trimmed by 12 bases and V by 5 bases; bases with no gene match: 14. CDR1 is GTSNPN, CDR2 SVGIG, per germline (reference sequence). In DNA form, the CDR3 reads TGTGCCTGGGGGACAGGGATAACCCTAAGTGGGCAGTTCTTC. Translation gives CAWGTGITLSGQFF.

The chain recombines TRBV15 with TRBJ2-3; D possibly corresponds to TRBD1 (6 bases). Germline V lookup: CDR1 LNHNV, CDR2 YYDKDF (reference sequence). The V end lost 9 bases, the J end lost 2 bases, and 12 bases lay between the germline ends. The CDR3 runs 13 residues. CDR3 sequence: CATSMGATDTQYF. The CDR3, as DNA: TGTGCCACTTCAATGGGGGCCACAGATACGCAGTATTTT.

The CDR3 region has the DNA TGTGCCAGCAGCTCTGCGGCCGTCAGGGGGCCCGGGGAGCTGTTTTTT. Amino acid sequence: CASSSAAVRGPGELFF. The chain uses TRBV5-4 and TRBJ2-2, with 8 bases that match TRBD1. There are 16 residues in the CDR3. The V segment lost 3 bases and the J segment 6 bases; nucleotides outside the gene matches: 10. The germline gives CDR1 SGHNT, CDR2 YYREEE (reference sequence).

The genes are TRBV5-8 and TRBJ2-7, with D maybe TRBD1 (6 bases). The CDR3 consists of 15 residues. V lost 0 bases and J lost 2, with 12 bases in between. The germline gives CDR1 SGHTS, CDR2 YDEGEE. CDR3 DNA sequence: TGTGCCAGCAGCTTGGGGGGGACACAGACCTACGAGCAGTACTTC. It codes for CASSLGGTQTYEQYF. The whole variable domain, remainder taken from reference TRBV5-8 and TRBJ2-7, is EAGVTQSPTHLIKTRGQQATLRCSPISGHTSVYWYQQALGLGLQFLLWYDEGEERNRGNFPPRFSGRQFPNYSSELNVNALELEDSALYLCASSLGGTQTYEQYFGPGTRLTVT.

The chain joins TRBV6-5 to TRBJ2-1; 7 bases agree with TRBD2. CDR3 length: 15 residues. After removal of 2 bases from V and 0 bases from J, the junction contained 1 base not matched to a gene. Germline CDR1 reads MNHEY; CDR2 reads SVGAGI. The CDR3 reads CASSYSGASYNEQFF. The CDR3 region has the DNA TGTGCCAGCAGTTACAGCGGGGCCTCCTACAATGAGCAGTTCTTC.

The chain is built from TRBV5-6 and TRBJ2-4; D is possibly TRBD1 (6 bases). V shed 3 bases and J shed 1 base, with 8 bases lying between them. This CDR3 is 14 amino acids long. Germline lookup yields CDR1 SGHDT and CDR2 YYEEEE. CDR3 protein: CASSYDRAKNIQYF. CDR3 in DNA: TGTGCCAGCAGCTACGACAGGGCCAAAAACATTCAGTACTTC.

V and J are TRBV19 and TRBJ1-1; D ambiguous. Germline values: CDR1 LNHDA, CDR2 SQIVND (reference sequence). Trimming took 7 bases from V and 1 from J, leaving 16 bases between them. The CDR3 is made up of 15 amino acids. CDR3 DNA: TGTGCCAGTACCTCGCACGCGAGGGCGAACACTGAAGCTTTCTTT. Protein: CASTSHARANTEAFF.

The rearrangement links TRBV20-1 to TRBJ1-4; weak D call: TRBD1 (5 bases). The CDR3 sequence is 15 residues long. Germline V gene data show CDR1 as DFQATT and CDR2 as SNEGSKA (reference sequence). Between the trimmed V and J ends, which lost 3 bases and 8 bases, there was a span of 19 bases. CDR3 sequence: CSASVTSLPGEKLFF. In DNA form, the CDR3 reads TGCAGTGCTAGTGTAACGAGCCTACCAGGGGAAAAACTGTTTTTT.

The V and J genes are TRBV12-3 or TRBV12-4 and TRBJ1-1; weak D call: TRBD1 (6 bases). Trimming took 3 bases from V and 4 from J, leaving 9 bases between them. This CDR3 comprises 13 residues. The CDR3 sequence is CASSLQGLTEAFF. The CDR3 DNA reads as TGTGCCAGCAGTTTGCAGGGGCTCACTGAAGCTTTCTTT.